A selection of T cell receptor beta chains follows, all from one sample in a study of shared clonotypes between healthy human individuals. The protocol was immunoSEQ multiplex PCR, while the TCRdb copy is restricted to in-frame clones and leaves out a portion. The sample consists of 2 million to 3 million clones, 80% to 95% of them appearing once. The sequencing sample was made of naive CD4+ T cells from PBMCs. These receptors originate from a man younger than 30 in good health. Some clones in this sample may be carry-over from other donors' samples. Each CDR3 is given with its conserved first and last residue. The D gene is left open where the match is weak. Clone size appears in some rows only: once, few, many, or a class for an expanded clone.

clone_size: -
d_call: -
v_call: TRBV19
j_call: TRBJ2-6
cdr3_aa: CASSRQGGEANVLTF
cdr3_nt: TGTGCCAGTAGTAGACAGGGAGGGGAGGCCAACGTCCTGACTTTC

clone_size: once
d_call: TRBD1
v_call: TRBV5-1
j_call: TRBJ2-2
cdr3_aa: CASRLGTGDTGELFF
cdr3_nt: TGCGCCAGCAGGTTAGGGACAGGGGACACCGGGGAGCTGTTTTTT

clone_size: -
d_call: TRBD2
v_call: TRBV4-2
j_call: TRBJ2-2
cdr3_aa: CASSHGTSGGTGELFF
cdr3_nt: TGTGCCAGCAGCCACGGGACTAGCGGGGGCACCGGGGAGCTGTTTTTT

clone_size: -
d_call: -
v_call: TRBV5-1
j_call: TRBJ2-1
cdr3_aa: CASSLGGNKGEQFF
cdr3_nt: TGCGCCAGCAGCTTGGGAGGGAACAAGGGTGAGCAGTTCTTC

clone_size: -
d_call: -
v_call: TRBV5-1
j_call: TRBJ2-5
cdr3_aa: CASSLKVAQETQYF
cdr3_nt: TGCGCCAGCAGCTTGAAGGTAGCCCAAGAGACCCAGTACTTC

clone_size: -
d_call: TRBD2
v_call: TRBV7-2
j_call: TRBJ2-3
cdr3_aa: CASSLSRGLGTDTQYF
cdr3_nt: TGTGCCAGCAGCTTAAGTAGGGGACTAGGGACAGATACGCAGTATTTT

clone_size: -
d_call: -
v_call: TRBV7-6
j_call: TRBJ2-5
cdr3_aa: CASSLDRQTSSETQYF
cdr3_nt: TGTGCCAGCAGCTTAGACAGGCAAACGTCGTCAGAGACCCAGTACTTC

clone_size: once
d_call: -
v_call: TRBV4-2
j_call: TRBJ2-1
cdr3_aa: CASSQDSGNEQFF
cdr3_nt: TGTGCCAGCAGCCAAGATTCCGGCAATGAGCAGTTCTTC

clone_size: once
d_call: -
v_call: TRBV28
j_call: TRBJ1-2
cdr3_aa: CASSGGSGGQTPYGYTF
cdr3_nt: TGTGCCAGCAGTGGAGGTTCGGGGGGACAAACTCCTTATGGCTACACCTTC

clone_size: -
d_call: -
v_call: TRBV19
j_call: TRBJ1-5
cdr3_aa: CASSVQGPGDQPQHF
cdr3_nt: TGTGCCAGTAGTGTACAGGGACCCGGGGATCAGCCCCAGCATTTT

clone_size: -
d_call: -
v_call: TRBV5-1
j_call: TRBJ1-1
cdr3_aa: CASSSMGVDTEAFF
cdr3_nt: TGCGCCAGCAGCTCGATGGGGGTGGACACTGAAGCTTTCTTT

clone_size: -
d_call: -
v_call: TRBV19
j_call: TRBJ2-6
cdr3_aa: CASSMGATGANVLTF
cdr3_nt: TGTGCCAGTAGTATGGGGGCTACTGGGGCCAACGTCCTGACTTTC

clone_size: -
d_call: -
v_call: TRBV5-4
j_call: TRBJ1-5
cdr3_aa: CASSWGGGASQPQHF
cdr3_nt: TGTGCCAGCAGCTGGGGCGGGGGGGCTAGTCAGCCCCAGCATTTT

clone_size: -
d_call: -
v_call: TRBV7-9
j_call: TRBJ1-2
cdr3_aa: CASSFFQSYYGYTF
cdr3_nt: TGTGCCAGCAGCTTTTTCCAGTCGTACTATGGCTACACCTTC